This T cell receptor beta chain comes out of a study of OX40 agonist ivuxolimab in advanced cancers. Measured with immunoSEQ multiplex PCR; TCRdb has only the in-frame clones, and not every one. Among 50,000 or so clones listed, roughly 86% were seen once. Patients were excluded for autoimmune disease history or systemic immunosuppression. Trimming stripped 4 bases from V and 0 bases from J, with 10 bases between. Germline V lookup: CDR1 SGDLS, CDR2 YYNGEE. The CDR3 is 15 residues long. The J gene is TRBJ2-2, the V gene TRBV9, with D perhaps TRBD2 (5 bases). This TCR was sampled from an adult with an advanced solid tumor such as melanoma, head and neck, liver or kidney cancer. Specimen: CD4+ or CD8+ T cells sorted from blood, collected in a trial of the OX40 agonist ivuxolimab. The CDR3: CASSPEGANTGELFF. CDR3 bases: TGTGCCAGCAGCCCCGAGGGAGCGAACACCGGGGAGCTGTTTTTT.